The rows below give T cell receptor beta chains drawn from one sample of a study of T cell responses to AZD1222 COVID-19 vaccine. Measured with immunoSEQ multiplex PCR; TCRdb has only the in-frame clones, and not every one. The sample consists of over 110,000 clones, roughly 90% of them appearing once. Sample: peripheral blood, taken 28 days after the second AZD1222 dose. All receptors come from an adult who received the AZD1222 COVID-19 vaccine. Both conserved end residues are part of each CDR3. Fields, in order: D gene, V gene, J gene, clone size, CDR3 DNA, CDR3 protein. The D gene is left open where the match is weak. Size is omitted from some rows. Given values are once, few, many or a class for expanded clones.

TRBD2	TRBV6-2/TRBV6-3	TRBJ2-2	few	TGTGCCAGCAGTTACTCTAGCGGGAGGGCCACCGGGGAGCTGTTTTTT	CASSYSSGRATGELFF
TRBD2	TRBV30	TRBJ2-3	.	TGTGCCTGGAGACCTAGCGGGCGAGGCACAGATACGCAGTATTTT	CAWRPSGRGTDTQYF
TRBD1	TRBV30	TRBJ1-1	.	TGTGCCTGGATAAAACAGGGGCGGACTGAAGCTTTCTTT	CAWIKQGRTEAFF
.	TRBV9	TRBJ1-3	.	TGTGCCAGCAGCGTAGAAGGTAGAAACACCATATATTTT	CASSVEGRNTIYF
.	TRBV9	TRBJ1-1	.	TGTGCCAGCAGCGAGGGGGTTAGGAACACTGAAGCTTTCTTT	CASSEGVRNTEAFF
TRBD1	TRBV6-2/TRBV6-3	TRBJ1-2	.	TGTGCCAGCAGTCCAGGACAGGAGGGCTATGGCTACACCTTC	CASSPGQEGYGYTF
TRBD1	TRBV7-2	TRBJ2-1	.	TGTGCCAGCAGCTCCTTTGGACAGGGGGGGAATGAGCAGTTCTTC	CASSSFGQGGNEQFF
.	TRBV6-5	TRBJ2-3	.	TGTGCCAGCAGTCCGGGACTCGGCACAGATACGCAGTATTTT	CASSPGLGTDTQYF
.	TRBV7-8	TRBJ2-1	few	TGTGCCAGCAGCTTAGGGGCAGGACGAAACTCCTACAATGAGCAGTTCTTC	CASSLGAGRNSYNEQFF
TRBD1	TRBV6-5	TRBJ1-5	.	TGTGCCAGCAGTTACACATCGGACAGGCCACCTGGGCCCCAGCATTTT	CASSYTSDRPPGPQHF